Following are 32 T cell receptor beta chains from one sample sequenced in a study of T cell repertoires in cytomegalovirus infection. TCRdb reprocessed the reads via MiXCR and lists one record per CDR3 protein. Among 490,000 or so distinct CDR3 sequences listed, 11% were seen once. The sequenced material came from PBMCs. These receptors all come from a human donor in good health (CMV status not recorded). Some clones in this sample may be carry-over from other donors' samples.

This clonotype was found many times. The chain uses TRBV12-3 or TRBV12-4 and TRBJ2-7; the D is unclear. CDR3 size: 14 residues. Deletions cut 7 bases from V and 2 bases from J, with 15 bases between. In DNA form, the CDR3 reads TGTGCCAGCACCCCGGGCCTTCCTCCCTACGAGCAGTACTTC. Residues: CASTPGLPPYEQYF.

This clonotype has a count of ten or more. V usage is TRBV6-2 or TRBV6-3 and J usage is TRBJ2-1; 14 bases agree with TRBD2. With 2 bases clipped from V and 8 bases from J, the junction kept 5 bases outside the gene matches. The CDR3 contains 16 residues. Germline assignment: CDR1 MNHEY and CDR2 SVGEGT. The CDR3 reads CASSYRGLAGGDEQFF. DNA of the CDR3: TGTGCCAGCAGTTACCGTGGACTAGCGGGAGGCGATGAGCAGTTCTTC.

This clonotype has a count of ten or more. V is TRBV28 and J is TRBJ2-1; D is perhaps TRBD2 (6 bases). Trimming shortened V by 7 bases and J by 2 bases, and 15 bases separated the two germline ends. This CDR3 has 15 residues. Germline CDR1 MDHEN, CDR2 SYDVKM. The CDR3 protein is CASTPGGRTYNEQFF. The DNA of the CDR3 is TGTGCCAGCACCCCCGGGGGTCGAACCTACAATGAGCAGTTCTTC.

This clonotype has only a few counts. V and J are TRBV29-1 and TRBJ2-5; 7 positions match TRBD1. The germline gives CDR1 SQVTM, CDR2 ANQGSEA. The CDR3 loop spans 13 amino acids. V shed 3 bases, J shed 4 bases, and the junction held 5 bases outside the gene matches. The CDR3 loop reads CSVEQQGRETQYF. The CDR3 DNA reads as TGCAGCGTTGAGCAACAGGGGAGAGAGACCCAGTACTTC.

This clonotype has just a few counts. The chain employs TRBV12-3 or TRBV12-4 and TRBJ2-1; D might be TRBD1 (6 bases). Trimming took off 4 bases at V and 1 base at J, with 11 bases between the two ends. This CDR3 is built from 15 residues. The CDR3 sequence: CASSYTGWSYNEQFF. CDR3 in DNA: TGTGCCAGCAGTTACACAGGGTGGTCCTACAATGAGCAGTTCTTC.

This clonotype occurred many times. CDR3 in DNA: TGTGCCAGTACCGGACAGAATTACAATGAGCAGTTCTTC. It encodes CASTGQNYNEQFF. This chain joins TRBV19 and TRBJ2-1; D might be TRBD1 (6 bases). Between the trimmed V and J ends, which lost 7 bases and 4 bases, there was a span of 11 bases. This CDR3 is 13 amino acids long. CDR1 and CDR2 from the germline V gene are LNHDA and SQIVND (reference sequence).

The chain couples TRBV11-2 to TRBJ2-2; D is unclear. Germline assignment: CDR1 SGHAT and CDR2 FQNNGV. The CDR3 is 13 amino acids. Trimming took off 3 bases at V and 6 bases at J, with 8 bases between the two ends. The CDR3 reads CASSFLRSGELFF. In nucleotides, the CDR3 is TGTGCCAGCAGCTTTTTGCGGTCCGGGGAGCTGTTTTTT.

This clonotype was detected ten times or more. The chain couples TRBV7-2 to TRBJ2-5, with TRBD2 matching 13 bases. This CDR3 is 14 amino acids long. Germline trimming cut 6 bases from V and 5 bases from J; bases unmatched to any gene: 3. Germline assignment: CDR1 SGHTA and CDR2 FQGNSA. The CDR3 DNA reads TGTGCCAGCAGACTAGCGGGAGGGCCGGAGACCCAGTACTTC. Amino acids: CASRLAGGPETQYF. The full variable domain, rest sourced from reference TRBV7-2 and TRBJ2-5, is GAGVSQSPSNKVTEKGKDVELRCDPISGHTALYWYRQSLGQGLEFLIYFQGNSAPDKSGLPSDRFSAERTGGSVSTLTIQRTQQEDSAVYLCASRLAGGPETQYFGPGTRLLVL.

Comment on this clonotype: The junction differs from germline at one of its ends, possibly a read error. The CDR3 bases are TGTGCCAGCATAGGGGCGAAGACCGGGGAGCTGTTTTTT. Protein: CASIGAKTGELFF. The chain links TRBV3-1 to TRBJ2-2; maybe TRBD1 (5 bases). The germline CDR1 and CDR2 sequences are LGHDT and YNNKEL (reference sequence). The CDR3 is made up of 13 amino acids.

V gene TRBV5-4 combines with J gene TRBJ1-1; D may be TRBD1 (5 bases). Germline V gene sequence: CDR1 SGHNT, CDR2 YYREEE (reference sequence). CDR3 length: 17 amino acids. V was trimmed by 4 bases and J by 2 bases, leaving 21 bases between them. CDR3 sequence (DNA): TGTGCCAGCAGCGCGGCAGCGGGGGGTGGCCGCAACACTGAAGCTTTCTTT. It specifies CASSAAAGGGRNTEAFF.

This clonotype was observed at least ten times. This chain links TRBV10-2 with TRBJ2-3, with 9 bases fitting TRBD2. V was clipped by 0 bases and J by 1 base; unmatched bases: 5. Germline V gives CDR1 WSHSY, CDR2 SAAADI. The CDR3 loop spans 17 amino acids. DNA for the CDR3: TGCGCCAGCAGTGAGTCGAGCGCTAGCGGGGGCACAGATACGCAGTATTTT. This translates into CASSESSASGGTDTQYF.

J is TRBJ2-3 and V is TRBV6-6; D may be TRBD1 (6 bases). Germline V gene lookup returns CDR1 MNHNY and CDR2 SVGAGI (reference sequence). With 7 bases removed from V and 1 base from J, the gap between germline ends came to 15 bases. The CDR3 totals 15 residues. The CDR3 nucleotides are TGTGCCAGCACCCACCCCTGGACAGGCACAGATACGCAGTATTTT. This gives the protein CASTHPWTGTDTQYF.

This clonotype was seen more than once but under ten times. V gene TRBV10-2 combines with J gene TRBJ2-7, with D possibly matching TRBD1 (5 bases). CDR1 is WSHSY, CDR2 SAAADI, per germline. This CDR3 is built from 13 residues. Trimming pared 9 bases from V and 1 base from J, leaving 13 bases between. Here the CDR3 reads CASTGQGSYEQYF. The CDR3 coding sequence is TGCGCCAGTACCGGACAAGGGTCCTACGAGCAGTACTTC.

This clonotype was seen at least ten times. The rearrangement uses TRBV19 and TRBJ2-7, with D uncertain. The CDR3 contains 17 residues. Germline assignment: CDR1 LNHDA and CDR2 SQIVND (reference sequence). V was clipped by 5 bases and J by 0 bases, with 20 bases between them. CDR3 protein: CASSSTVGSFPSYEQYF. Written as DNA, the CDR3 is TGTGCCAGTAGTTCTACCGTAGGCAGCTTCCCCTCCTACGAGCAGTACTTC.

This clonotype was observed many times. This sequence joins TRBV5-4 and TRBJ1-2, with D uncertain. V lost 2 bases to trimming and J lost 4 bases, with 12 bases between them. Per germline, CDR1 SGHNT and CDR2 YYREEE (reference sequence). The CDR3 extends over 14 amino acids. The CDR3 DNA reads as TGTGCCAGCAGCTTCGCAGGCAGACCCTATGGCTACACCTTC. Translating it yields CASSFAGRPYGYTF.

This clonotype was recorded at least ten times. This chain joins TRBV12-3 or TRBV12-4 and TRBJ1-1; 7 bases fit TRBD1. V trimming: 6 bases; J trimming: 5 bases; junction bases outside the gene matches: 6. The CDR3 has 13 residues. The CDR3 DNA sequence: TGTGCCAGCAGATTACAGGGGTTGACTGAAGCTTTCTTT. Amino acids: CASRLQGLTEAFF.

The chain combines TRBV18 with TRBJ1-1; unclear D gene. The CDR3 contains 13 residues. The V end lost 3 bases, the J end lost 4 bases, and 9 bases lay between the germline ends. Germline lookup yields CDR1 KGHSH and CDR2 LQKENI. The CDR3: CASSPAVRTEAFF. CDR3 coding DNA: TGTGCCAGCTCACCCGCGGTGCGCACTGAAGCTTTCTTT.

V is TRBV19 and J is TRBJ2-1; possibly TRBD1 or TRBD2 for D (5 bases each). The CDR3 totals 12 residues. Deletions cut 3 bases from V and 14 bases from J, with 14 bases between. Germline-derived CDR1 and CDR2 are LNHDA and SQIVND (reference sequence). CDR3 amino acids: CASSIEGTREFF. DNA of the CDR3: TGTGCCAGTAGTATTGAGGGGACCCGGGAGTTCTTC.

This rearrangement joins TRBV28 to TRBJ1-5, with D hard to call. CDR1 and CDR2 from the germline V gene are MDHEN and SYDVKM. CDR3 length: 15 amino acids. The ends were cut back, 3 bases at V and 0 bases at J, with 9 bases in the middle. The CDR3 nucleotides read TGTGCCAGCAGTTTTGCAGGAACTAGCAATCAGCCCCAGCATTTT. Translated: CASSFAGTSNQPQHF.

This clonotype was observed many times. V and J are TRBV14 and TRBJ2-5; tentatively, D is TRBD1 (6 bases). In germline, CDR1 is SGHDN, CDR2 FVKESK. The CDR3 has 15 amino acids. V was clipped by 1 base and J by 5 bases, with 14 bases between them. The CDR3 loop is CASSQAGQPSETQYF. The CDR3 DNA is TGTGCCAGCAGCCAAGCTGGACAGCCTTCGGAGACCCAGTACTTC.

This clonotype was observed many times. The rearrangement links TRBV7-3 to TRBJ2-5, with D perhaps TRBD1 (6 bases). CDR1 is SGHTA and CDR2 is FQGTGA in the germline V gene. Trimming cost V 2 bases and J 5 bases, with 12 bases left between them. The CDR3 is 14 residues long. In nucleotides, the CDR3 is TGTGCCAGCAGCTTACTGGGAAGGGGGGAGACCCAGTACTTC. It is translated as CASSLLGRGETQYF.

This clonotype was detected many times. The J gene is TRBJ1-5, the V gene TRBV7-2; tentative D call: TRBD1 (5 bases). The CDR3 extends over 15 amino acids. Germline V gives CDR1 SGHTA, CDR2 FQGNSA. The V and J ends lost 3 bases and 0 bases respectively, with 9 bases between them. Written as DNA, the CDR3 is TGTGCCAGCAGCTTCGCAGGGTTTAGCAATCAGCCCCAGCATTTT. Protein sequence: CASSFAGFSNQPQHF. The variable domain in full, completed from reference TRBV7-2 and TRBJ1-5, reads GAGVSQSPSNKVTEKGKDVELRCDPISGHTALYWYRQSLGQGLEFLIYFQGNSAPDKSGLPSDRFSAERTGGSVSTLTIQRTQQEDSAVYLCASSFAGFSNQPQHFGDGTRLSIL.

In this sample, this clonotype turned up many times. This rearrangement joins TRBV19 to TRBJ1-5; D may be TRBD1 (5 bases). Germline CDR1 reads LNHDA; CDR2 reads SQIVND (reference sequence). V lost 1 base, J lost 10 bases, and 11 bases lay in between. This CDR3 spans 13 amino acids. The CDR3 sequence: CASSIVGPSPQHF. Written as DNA, the CDR3 is TGTGCCAGTAGTATAGTGGGACCGAGCCCCCAGCATTTT.

This clonotype has ten or more counts. The rearrangement joins TRBV7-9 to TRBJ2-6, with D hard to call. The CDR3 runs 14 residues. V lost 3 bases and J lost 0, with 3 bases in between. Per germline, CDR1 SEHNR and CDR2 FQNEAQ (reference sequence). The CDR3 is CASSFGSGANVLTF. CDR3 sequence (DNA): TGTGCCAGCAGCTTTGGCTCTGGGGCCAACGTCCTGACTTTC.

In its sample, this clonotype was seen many times. The rearrangement uses TRBV10-2 and TRBJ2-7; D might be TRBD1 (6 bases). The CDR3 loop spans 14 amino acids. Germline CDR1 WSHSY, CDR2 SAAADI. V lost 1 base to trimming and J lost 2 bases, with 9 bases between them. In DNA form, the CDR3 reads TGCGCCAGCAGTGAGTGGGACACCCCCTACGAGCAGTACTTC. This encodes CASSEWDTPYEQYF.

This clonotype was seen at least ten times. In nucleotides, the CDR3 is TGTGCCAGCAGCTTGGGAGGATATTCACCCCTCCACTTT. Translation gives CASSLGGYSPLHF. The genes are TRBV12-3 or TRBV12-4 and TRBJ1-6; D is unresolved. This CDR3 spans 13 amino acids. With 6 bases removed from V and 8 bases from J, the gap between germline ends came to 11 bases.

Regarding this clonotype: Possible read error: a much larger clone is one base away. The chain employs TRBV5-1 and TRBJ2-7; D is unresolved. V lost 9 bases and J lost 7, with 23 bases in between. The length of the CDR3 is 14 residues. CDR1 is SGHRS, CDR2 YFSETQ, per germline. CDR3 residues: CATRTVSASGEQYF. CDR3 DNA: TGCGCCACCCGGACGGTCTCTGCAAGTGGGGAGCAGTACTTC.

V is TRBV2 and J is TRBJ2-2; 10 bases align to TRBD1. CDR3 length: 14 residues. The J segment lost 5 bases and the V segment lost 7 bases, leaving 4 bases of the junction unmatched. Germline CDR1 reads SNHLY; CDR2 reads FYNNEI. The CDR3 sequence is CASTGQGITGELFF. Here the CDR3 DNA reads TGTGCCAGCACGGGACAGGGGATAACCGGGGAGCTGTTTTTT.

There are many counts of this clonotype. V is TRBV6-2 or TRBV6-3 and J is TRBJ2-2; 11 bases fit TRBD2. The CDR3 contains 18 residues. Trimming removed 6 bases from V and 3 bases from J; junction bases left unmatched: 12. The V gene's germline CDR1 is MNHEY and CDR2 SVGEGT. For the CDR3, the DNA is TGTGCCAGCAGCCTTTTGGGACTAGCGGCTGAATACACCGGGGAGCTGTTTTTT. This sequence encodes CASSLLGLAAEYTGELFF.

There are many counts of this clonotype. CDR3 sequence (DNA): TGTGCCAGCAGCCAAGACCTAAGTGCAGGGGGCAGGGAGACCCAGTACTTC. It encodes CASSQDLSAGGRETQYF. The gene calls are TRBV4-2 and TRBJ2-5; 8 bases line up with TRBD1. J lost 5 bases, V lost 0 bases, and 11 bases had no gene match. In germline, CDR1 is LGHNA, CDR2 YNFKEQ. The CDR3 runs to 17 residues.

This clonotype has ten or more counts. The CDR3 is CASSFLAGEGETQYF. For the CDR3, the DNA is TGTGCCAGCAGCTTTCTAGCGGGAGAGGGCGAGACCCAGTACTTC. The chain uses TRBV5-4 and TRBJ2-5; 10 nucleotides agree with TRBD2. V was pared by 2 bases and J by 5 bases, with 6 bases of the junction left unmatched. This CDR3 is 15 amino acids long. From germline, CDR1 is SGHNT and CDR2 YYREEE (reference sequence). The entire variable domain, with the rest obtained from reference TRBV5-4 and TRBJ2-5, is as follows: ETGVTQSPTHLIKTRGQQVTLRCSSQSGHNTVSWYQQALGQGPQFIFQYYREEENGRGNFPPRFSGLQFPNYSSELNVNALELDDSALYLCASSFLAGEGETQYFGPGTRLLVL.

J is TRBJ2-7 and V is TRBV20-1, with TRBD1 as a possible D gene (6 bases). The germline CDR1 and CDR2 sequences are DFQATT and SNEGSKA (reference sequence). This CDR3 comprises 19 residues. The V gene lost 0 bases and the J gene lost 0 bases, with 24 bases spanning the gap. The CDR3 loop is CSARDRLDRSWSLSYEQYF. The CDR3 DNA sequence: TGCAGTGCTAGAGATCGCCTCGACAGGTCCTGGTCCCTCTCCTACGAGCAGTACTTC.